This TCR beta chain was identified during a study of T cell clones after liver transplantation. The study, taken as a whole, reports: Post-transplant, graft-donor-reactive CD4 TCRbeta sequences in blood dropped significantly in most of the 8 subjects.

TCRdb's table, derived via immunoSEQ multiplex PCR, lists solely in-frame clones and lacks some. Here the sample spans around 80,000 clones, over 80% being singletons. The V gene's germline CDR1 is LNHNV and CDR2 YYDKDF (reference sequence). V lost 3 bases to trimming and J lost 3 bases, with 12 bases between them. This CDR3 has 15 residues. This clone was observed a few times. As yet, its antigen is unknown. Sorting of unstimulated PBMCs yielded separate CD3+CD4+ and CD3+CD8+ fractions. This receptor was taken from a human patient who received a liver transplant. The graft donor may have given rise to some T cells. Sequenced here: CD4+ T cells from blood, sampled 45 to 46 months after liver transplant. This chain connects TRBV15 to TRBJ1-5; D unclear. CDR3: CATSSYEPHNQPQHF. Here the CDR3 DNA reads TGTGCCACCAGCAGCTACGAACCTCACAATCAGCCCCAGCATTTT.